Sequencing of this TCR beta chain was carried out in a study of blood T cell repertoires in COVID-19. Germline V lookup: CDR1 SGHDN, CDR2 FVKESK. Trimming shortened V by 2 bases and J by 3 bases, and 5 bases separated the two germline ends. CDR3 length: 14 amino acids. Authors' analysis steps: Estimates of nucleated cell counts were drawn from the amplification of reference gene primers. TCRdb's table, derived via immunoSEQ multiplex PCR, lists solely in-frame clones and lacks some. V, J and clone size reflect that table, while D and trimming were determined from the DNA. The sample contains about 200,000 clones, roughly nine tenths of which appear only once.

Sequencing used peripheral blood. The receptor comes from a man in his forties or fifties with acute or convalescent COVID-19. The chain has TRBV14 and TRBJ2-6; D call uncertain. The CDR3 here is CASSQFGGANVLTF. In nucleotides, the CDR3 is TGTGCCAGCAGCCAATTCGGTGGGGCCAACGTCCTGACTTTC.